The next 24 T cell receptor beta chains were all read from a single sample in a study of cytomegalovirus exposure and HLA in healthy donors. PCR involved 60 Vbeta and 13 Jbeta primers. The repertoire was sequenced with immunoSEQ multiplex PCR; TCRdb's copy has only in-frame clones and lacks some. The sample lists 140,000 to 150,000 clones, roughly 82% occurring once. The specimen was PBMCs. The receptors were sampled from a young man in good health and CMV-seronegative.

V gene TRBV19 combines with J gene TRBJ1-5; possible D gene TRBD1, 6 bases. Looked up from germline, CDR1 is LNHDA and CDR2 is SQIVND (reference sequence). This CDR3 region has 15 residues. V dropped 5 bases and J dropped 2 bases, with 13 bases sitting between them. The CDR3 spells CASSQDSLRNQPQHF. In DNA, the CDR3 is TGTGCCAGTAGTCAGGACAGTTTGCGCAATCAGCCCCAGCATTTT.

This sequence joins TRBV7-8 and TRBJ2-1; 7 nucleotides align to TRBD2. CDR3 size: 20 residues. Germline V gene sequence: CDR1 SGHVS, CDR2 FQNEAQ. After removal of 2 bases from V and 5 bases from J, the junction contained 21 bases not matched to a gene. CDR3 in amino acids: CASSLRAGLAANGRHNEQFF. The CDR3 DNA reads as TGTGCCAGCAGCTTAAGGGCGGGGCTAGCGGCAAACGGGAGACACAATGAGCAGTTCTTC. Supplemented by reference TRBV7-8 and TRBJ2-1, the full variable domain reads GAGVSQSPRYKVAKRGQDVALRCDPISGHVSLFWYQQALGQGPEFLTYFQNEAQLDKSGLPSDRFFAERPEGSVSTLKIQRTQQEDSAVYLCASSLRAGLAANGRHNEQFFGPGTRLTVL.

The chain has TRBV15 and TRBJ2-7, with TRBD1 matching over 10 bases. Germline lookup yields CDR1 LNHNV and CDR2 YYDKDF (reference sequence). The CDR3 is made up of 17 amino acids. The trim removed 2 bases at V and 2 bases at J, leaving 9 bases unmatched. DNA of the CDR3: TGTGCCACCAGCAGATCGCTAGGGACAGGGGCCCCCTACGAGCAGTACTTC. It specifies CATSRSLGTGAPYEQYF.

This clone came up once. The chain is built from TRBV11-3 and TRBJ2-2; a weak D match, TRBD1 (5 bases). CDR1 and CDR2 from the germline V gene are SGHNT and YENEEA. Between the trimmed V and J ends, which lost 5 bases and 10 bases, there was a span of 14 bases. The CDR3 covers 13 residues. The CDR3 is CASSPRQYEELFF. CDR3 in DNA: TGTGCCAGCAGCCCCAGACAGTATGAGGAGCTGTTTTTT.

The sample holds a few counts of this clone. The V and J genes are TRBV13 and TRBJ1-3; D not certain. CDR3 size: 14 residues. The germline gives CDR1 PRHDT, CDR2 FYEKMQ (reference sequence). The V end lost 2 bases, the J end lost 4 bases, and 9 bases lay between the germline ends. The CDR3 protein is CASSLWRGGNTIYF. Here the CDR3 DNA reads TGTGCCAGCAGCTTATGGAGAGGGGGAAACACCATATATTTT.

CDR3 DNA sequence: TGTGCCAGCTCACGGGGCCGGGACAGGGGCAATGAGCAGTTCTTC. This translates into CASSRGRDRGNEQFF. This rearrangement joins TRBV18 to TRBJ2-1, with 10 bases matching TRBD1. Germline V lookup: CDR1 KGHSH, CDR2 LQKENI. The CDR3 runs 15 residues. The V and J ends lost 4 bases and 6 bases, in that order; junction bases with no gene match: 6.

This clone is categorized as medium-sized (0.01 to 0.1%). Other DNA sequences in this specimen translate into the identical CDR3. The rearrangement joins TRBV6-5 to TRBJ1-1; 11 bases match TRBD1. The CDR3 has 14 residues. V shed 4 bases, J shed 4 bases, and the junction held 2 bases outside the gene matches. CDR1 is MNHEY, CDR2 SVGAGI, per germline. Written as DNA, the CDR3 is TGTGCCAGCAGTTTCGGGACAGGGGGCACTGAAGCTTTCTTT. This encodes CASSFGTGGTEAFF.

CDR3 loop: CASRASGYNEQFF. The CDR3 nucleotides are TGTGCCAGCAGAGCTAGCGGCTACAATGAGCAGTTCTTC. V is TRBV9 and J is TRBJ2-1; 7 bases are shared with TRBD2. CDR1 is SGDLS and CDR2 is YYNGEE in the germline V gene. This CDR3 is 13 amino acids long. The V gene end was trimmed by 5 bases and the J gene end by 3 bases; junction bases not matched to a gene: 2. Using reference TRBV9 and TRBJ2-1 for the parts outside the CDR3, the full variable domain is DSGVTQTPKHLITATGQRVTLRCSPRSGDLSVYWYQQSLDQGLQFLIQYYNGEERAKGNILERFSAQQFPDLHSELNLSSLELGDSALYFCASRASGYNEQFFGPGTRLTVL.

The DNA for the CDR3 is TGCGCCAGCAGCTCAGGACAGGGAAGTATTGTGGACTATGGCTACACCTTC. This encodes CASSSGQGSIVDYGYTF. J is TRBJ1-2 and V is TRBV5-1; TRBD1 agrees at 8 bases. Germline loops: CDR1 SGHRS, CDR2 YFSETQ. The CDR3 is made up of 17 amino acids. Trimming at V came to 3 bases and at J to 3 bases, leaving 13 bases not matched to a gene.

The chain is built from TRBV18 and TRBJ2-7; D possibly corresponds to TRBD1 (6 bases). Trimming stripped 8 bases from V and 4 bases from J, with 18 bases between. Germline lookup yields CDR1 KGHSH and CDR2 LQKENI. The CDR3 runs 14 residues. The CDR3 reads CASHIAGTTYEQYF. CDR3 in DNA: TGTGCCAGCCACATCGCCGGGACAACGTACGAGCAGTACTTC.

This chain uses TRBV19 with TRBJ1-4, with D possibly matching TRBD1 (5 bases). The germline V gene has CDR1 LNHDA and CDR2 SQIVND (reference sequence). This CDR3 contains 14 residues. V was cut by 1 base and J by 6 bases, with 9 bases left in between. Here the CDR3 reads CASSIGGFDEKLFF. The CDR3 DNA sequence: TGTGCCAGTAGTATAGGGGGCTTTGATGAAAAACTGTTTTTT.

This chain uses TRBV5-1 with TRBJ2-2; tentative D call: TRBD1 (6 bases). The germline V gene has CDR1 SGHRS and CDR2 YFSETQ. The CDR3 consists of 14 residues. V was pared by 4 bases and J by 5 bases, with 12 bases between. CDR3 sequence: CASSRGIRTGELFF. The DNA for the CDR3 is TGCGCCAGCAGCAGGGGGATTAGGACCGGGGAGCTGTTTTTT.

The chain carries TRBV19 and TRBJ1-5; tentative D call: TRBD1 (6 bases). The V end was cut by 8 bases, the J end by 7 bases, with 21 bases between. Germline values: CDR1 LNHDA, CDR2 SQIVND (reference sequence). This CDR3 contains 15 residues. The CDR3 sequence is CASSPTSRGGQPQHF. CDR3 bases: TGTGCCAGTTCCCCCACCTCCAGGGGCGGACAGCCCCAGCATTTT.

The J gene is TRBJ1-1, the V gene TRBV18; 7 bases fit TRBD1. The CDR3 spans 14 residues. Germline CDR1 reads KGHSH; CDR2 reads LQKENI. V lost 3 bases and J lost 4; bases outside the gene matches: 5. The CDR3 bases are TGTGCCAGCTCACCGACAGGGACGGGCACTGAAGCTTTCTTT. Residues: CASSPTGTGTEAFF. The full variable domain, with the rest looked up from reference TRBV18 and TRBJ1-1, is NAGVMQNPRHLVRRRGQEARLRCSPMKGHSHVYWYRQLPEEGLKFMVYLQKENIIDESGMPKERFSAEFPKEGPSILRIQQVVRGDSAAYFCASSPTGTGTEAFFGQGTRLTVV.

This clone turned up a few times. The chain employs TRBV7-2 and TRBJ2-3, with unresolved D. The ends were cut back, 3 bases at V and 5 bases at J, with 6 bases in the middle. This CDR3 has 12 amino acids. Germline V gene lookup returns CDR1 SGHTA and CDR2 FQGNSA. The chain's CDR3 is CASSFSGDTQYF. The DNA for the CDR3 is TGTGCCAGCAGCTTCTCCGGAGATACGCAGTATTTT.

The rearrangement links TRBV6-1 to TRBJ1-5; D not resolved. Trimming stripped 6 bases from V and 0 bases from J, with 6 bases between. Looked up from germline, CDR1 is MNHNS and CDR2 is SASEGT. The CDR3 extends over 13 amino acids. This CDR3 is CASRENSNQPQHF. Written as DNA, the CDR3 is TGTGCCAGCAGGGAGAATAGCAATCAGCCCCAGCATTTT.

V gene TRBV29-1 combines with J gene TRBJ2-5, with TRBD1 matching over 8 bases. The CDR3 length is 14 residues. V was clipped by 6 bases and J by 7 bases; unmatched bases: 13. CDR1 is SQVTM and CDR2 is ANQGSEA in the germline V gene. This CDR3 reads CSVVGTGGERTQYF. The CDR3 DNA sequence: TGCAGCGTGGTCGGGACAGGTGGGGAGAGGACCCAGTACTTC.

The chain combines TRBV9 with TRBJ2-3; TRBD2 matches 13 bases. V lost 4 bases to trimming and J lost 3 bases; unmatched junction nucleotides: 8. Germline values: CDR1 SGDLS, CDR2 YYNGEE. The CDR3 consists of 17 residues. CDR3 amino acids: CASSIRTSGSGTDTQYF. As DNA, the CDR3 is TGTGCCAGCAGCATTCGGACTAGCGGGAGTGGTACAGATACGCAGTATTTT.

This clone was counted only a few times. CDR3 nucleotide sequence: TGCGCCAGCAGCCAAGAGGGGGCTAGCGGGAGGAATGAGCAGTTCTTC. As protein: CASSQEGASGRNEQFF. The chain links TRBV4-3 to TRBJ2-1; TRBD2 matches at 11 bases. CDR1 LGHNA and CDR2 YSLEER come from the germline V gene. V was pared by 0 bases and J by 7 bases, with 5 bases of the junction left unmatched. CDR3 length equals 16 residues.

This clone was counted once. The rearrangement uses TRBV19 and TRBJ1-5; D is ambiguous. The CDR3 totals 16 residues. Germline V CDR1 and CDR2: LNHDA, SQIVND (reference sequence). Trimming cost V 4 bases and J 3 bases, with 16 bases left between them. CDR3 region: CASSTLLAGSNQPQHF. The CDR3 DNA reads TGTGCCAGTAGTACCCTCCTAGCAGGTTCCAATCAGCCCCAGCATTTT.

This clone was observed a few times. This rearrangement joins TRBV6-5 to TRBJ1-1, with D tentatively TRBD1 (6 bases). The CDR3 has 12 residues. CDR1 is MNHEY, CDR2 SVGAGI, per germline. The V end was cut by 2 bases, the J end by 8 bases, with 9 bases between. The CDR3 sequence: CASSYGGGEAFF. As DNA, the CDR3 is TGTGCCAGCAGTTACGGGGGGGGCGAAGCTTTCTTT.

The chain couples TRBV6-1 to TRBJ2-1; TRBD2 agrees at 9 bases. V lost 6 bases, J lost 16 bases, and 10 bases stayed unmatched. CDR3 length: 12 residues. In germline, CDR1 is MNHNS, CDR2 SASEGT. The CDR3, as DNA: TGTGCCAGCAGGACTAGCGGACTAGGAGATTTCTTC. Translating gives CASRTSGLGDFF.

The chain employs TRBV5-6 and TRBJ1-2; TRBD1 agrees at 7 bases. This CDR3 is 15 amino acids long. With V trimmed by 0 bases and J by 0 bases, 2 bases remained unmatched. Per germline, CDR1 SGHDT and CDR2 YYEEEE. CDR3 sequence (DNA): TGTGCCAGCAGCTTGGTAGACAGGGCTAACTATGGCTACACCTTC. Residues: CASSLVDRANYGYTF.

The CDR3 DNA follows: TGTGCCTGGAGTGACAGGGGGCGGGCCACTGAAGCTTTCTTT. Translated: CAWSDRGRATEAFF. The J gene is TRBJ1-1, the V gene TRBV30; TRBD1 aligns across 9 bases. Unmatched junction bases numbered 4, after V lost 1 base and J lost 4 bases. The germline V gene encodes CDR1 GTSNPN and CDR2 SVGIG (reference sequence). The CDR3 contains 14 residues.